This TCR beta chain was observed in a study of blood T cells in healthy people across ages. The study, taken as a whole, reports: Naive T cell percentage showed a strong correlation with TCR beta diversity. It was the long-lived donors that had more naive CD4+ cells and higher diversity than aged donors. Leaving the PBMCs unsorted stopped any conclusive comparison of naive versus antigen-experienced cells.

Through a sample-barcoded 5' primer and a J-beta primer mix, a second PCR was run for roughly 7 to 12 cycles. Each of the cDNA molecules was tagged by a template-switch adaptor with 12 random nucleotides. From the 5' RACE reads, TCRdb called clonotypes with MiXCR, one entry per CDR3 protein. Of 1 million or so distinct CDR3 sequences listed, less than 25% were seen once; the top ten hold approximately 0.79%. This clonotype was detected only a few times. Antigen unknown. Another study also made use of these data, one on T cells of mothers and their children.

The source of this sequence is a girl aged 2-10 years in good health. Sequencing used blood.

CDR3 coding DNA: TGTGCCAGCAGCCAAGGACTAGGGAATGAGCAGTTCTTC. This sequence encodes CASSQGLGNEQFF. The chain joins TRBV7-3 to TRBJ2-1; TRBD2 matches 7 bases. V lost 5 bases to trimming and J lost 7 bases; unmatched junction nucleotides: 5. The CDR3 extends over 13 amino acids. Germline CDR1 reads SGHTA; CDR2 reads FQGTGA.